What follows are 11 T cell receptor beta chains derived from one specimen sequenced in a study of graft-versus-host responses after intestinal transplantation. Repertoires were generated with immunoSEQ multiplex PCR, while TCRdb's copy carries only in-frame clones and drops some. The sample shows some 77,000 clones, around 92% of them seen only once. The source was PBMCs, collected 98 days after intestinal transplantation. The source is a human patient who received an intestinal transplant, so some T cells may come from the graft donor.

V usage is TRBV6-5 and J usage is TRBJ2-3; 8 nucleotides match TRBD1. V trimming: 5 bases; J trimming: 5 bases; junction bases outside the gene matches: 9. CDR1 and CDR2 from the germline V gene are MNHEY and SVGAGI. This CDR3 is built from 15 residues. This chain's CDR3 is CASSQRQGPLDTQYF. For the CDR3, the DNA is TGTGCCAGCAGTCAACGACAGGGGCCGCTAGATACGCAGTATTTT.

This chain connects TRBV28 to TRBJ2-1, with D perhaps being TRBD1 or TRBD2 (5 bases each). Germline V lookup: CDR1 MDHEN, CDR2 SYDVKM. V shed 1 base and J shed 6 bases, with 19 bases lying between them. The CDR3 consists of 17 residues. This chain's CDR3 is CASSLFMGEPGRNEQFF. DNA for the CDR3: TGTGCCAGCAGTTTATTTATGGGCGAGCCGGGACGCAATGAGCAGTTCTTC.

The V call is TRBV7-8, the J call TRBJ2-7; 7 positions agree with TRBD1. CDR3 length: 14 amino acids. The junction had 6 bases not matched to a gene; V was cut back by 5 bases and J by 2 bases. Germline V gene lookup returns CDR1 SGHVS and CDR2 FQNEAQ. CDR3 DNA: TGTGCCAGCAGCCCAAGACAGGGAACCTACGAGCAGTACTTC. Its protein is CASSPRQGTYEQYF.

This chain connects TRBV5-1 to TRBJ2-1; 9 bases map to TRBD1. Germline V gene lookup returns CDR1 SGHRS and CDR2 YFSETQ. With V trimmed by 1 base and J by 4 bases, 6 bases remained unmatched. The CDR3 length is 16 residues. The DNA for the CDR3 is TGCGCCAGCAGCTTGCCAGTGGGACAGGGATACAATGAGCAGTTCTTC. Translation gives CASSLPVGQGYNEQFF.

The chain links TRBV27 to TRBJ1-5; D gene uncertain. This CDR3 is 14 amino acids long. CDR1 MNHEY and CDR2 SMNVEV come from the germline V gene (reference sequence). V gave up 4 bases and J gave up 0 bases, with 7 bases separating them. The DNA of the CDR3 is TGTGCCAGCAGTTCGACGGATAGCAATCAGCCCCAGCATTTT. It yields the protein CASSSTDSNQPQHF.

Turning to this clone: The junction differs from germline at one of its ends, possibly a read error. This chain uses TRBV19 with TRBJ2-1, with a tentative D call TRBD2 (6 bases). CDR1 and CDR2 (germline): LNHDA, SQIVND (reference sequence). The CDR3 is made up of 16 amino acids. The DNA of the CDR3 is TGTGCCAGTAGTGTACGGACGGGACTCCCCAACAATGGGCAGTTCTTC. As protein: CASSVRTGLPNNGQFF.

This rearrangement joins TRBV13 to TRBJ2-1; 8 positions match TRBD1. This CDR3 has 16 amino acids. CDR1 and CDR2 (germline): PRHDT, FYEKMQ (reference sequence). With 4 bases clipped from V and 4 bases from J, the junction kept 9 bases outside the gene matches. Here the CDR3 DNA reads TGTGCCAGCAGCTCAGGACAGGGCACCGTATACAATGAGCAGTTCTTC. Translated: CASSSGQGTVYNEQFF.

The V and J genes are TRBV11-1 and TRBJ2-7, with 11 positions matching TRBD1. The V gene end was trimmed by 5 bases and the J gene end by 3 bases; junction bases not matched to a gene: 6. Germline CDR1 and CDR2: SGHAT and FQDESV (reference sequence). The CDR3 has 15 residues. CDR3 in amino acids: CASSPWTGGYYEQYF. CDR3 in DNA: TGTGCCAGCAGCCCCTGGACAGGGGGCTACTACGAGCAGTACTTC.

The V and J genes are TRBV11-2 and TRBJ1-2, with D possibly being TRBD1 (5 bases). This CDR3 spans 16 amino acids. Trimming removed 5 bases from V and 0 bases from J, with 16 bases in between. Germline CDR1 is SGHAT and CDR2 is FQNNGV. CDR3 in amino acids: CASSPMRGRANYGYTF. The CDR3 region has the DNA TGTGCCAGCAGCCCTATGAGGGGACGGGCTAACTATGGCTACACCTTC.

The CDR3 protein is CASSPGSTGELFF. The CDR3 coding sequence is TGCGCCAGCAGCCCGGGCAGCACCGGGGAGCTGTTTTTT. The chain recombines TRBV5-1 with TRBJ2-2; D uncertain. The length of the CDR3 is 13 residues. V was pared by 4 bases and J by 4 bases, with 8 bases between. The germline CDR1 and CDR2 sequences are SGHRS and YFSETQ.

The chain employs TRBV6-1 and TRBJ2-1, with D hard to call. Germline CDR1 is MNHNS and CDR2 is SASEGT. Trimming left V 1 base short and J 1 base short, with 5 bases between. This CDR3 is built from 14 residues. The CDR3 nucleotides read TGTGCCAGCAGTGAAGATTCATCCTACAATGAGCAGTTCTTC. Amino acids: CASSEDSSYNEQFF.